One sample yielded the 30 T cell receptor beta chains listed below, sequenced in a study of Tregs in tolerant kidney transplant recipients. TCRdb's table, derived via immunoSEQ multiplex PCR, lists solely in-frame clones and lacks some. The table shows around 66,000 clones, with around 85% occurring only once. This specimen consisted of Tregs from blood, obtained before the transplant. These receptor sequences come from a human donor who received a combined kidney and bone marrow transplant.

The chain has TRBV4-1 and TRBJ2-5; 7 bases are shared with TRBD1. The CDR3 is 16 residues long. Germline CDR1 reads MGHRA; CDR2 reads YSYEKL. V lost 1 base to trimming and J lost 1 base; unmatched junction nucleotides: 6. The CDR3 nucleotides read TGCGCCAGCAGCCAAGTTCAAACAGGGGCCCAAGAGACCCAGTACTTC. Translating it yields CASSQVQTGAQETQYF.

The J gene is TRBJ1-1, the V gene TRBV6-5; D remains unclear. Trimming took off 5 bases at V and 11 bases at J, with 18 bases between the two ends. CDR1 and CDR2 from the germline V gene are MNHEY and SVGAGI. The CDR3 contains 13 residues. The CDR3: CASSGEAGLEAFF. The DNA for the CDR3 is TGTGCCAGCAGTGGCGAGGCGGGCCTCGAGGCTTTCTTT.

Of note for this clone: At one end, the junction sequence differs from germline, possibly due to a read error. V usage is TRBV18 and J usage is TRBJ2-7; the D gene could be TRBD1 or TRBD2 (6 bases each). The CDR3 is made up of 17 amino acids. The germline V gene has CDR1 KGHSH and CDR2 LQKENI. The CDR3 DNA sequence: TGTGCCAGCTCCCCACTCGGTATAGGCGGGACACTCTACGAGCAGTACTTC. This sequence encodes CASSPLGIGGTLYEQYF.

Only one count was recorded for this clone. This rearrangement joins TRBV27 to TRBJ1-2, with D perhaps matching TRBD1 (6 bases). V was trimmed by 6 bases and J by 5 bases, leaving 16 bases between them. This CDR3 has 14 amino acids. Germline CDR1 reads MNHEY; CDR2 reads SMNVEV (reference sequence). As DNA, the CDR3 is TGTGCCAGCAGACAACAGGGAGGAGGATATGGCTACACCTTC. Translation gives CASRQQGGGYGYTF.

The V call is TRBV6-1, the J call TRBJ2-7; D might be TRBD1 or TRBD2, each matching 5 bases. The CDR3 consists of 12 residues. CDR1 MNHNS and CDR2 SASEGT come from the germline V gene. The V gene lost 7 bases and the J gene lost 3 bases, with 10 bases spanning the gap. The CDR3 here is CASNRGHYEQYF. CDR3 nucleotide sequence: TGTGCCAGCAACCGGGGCCACTACGAGCAGTACTTC.

V gene TRBV30 combines with J gene TRBJ1-4; TRBD1 aligns across 11 bases. The CDR3 is made up of 17 amino acids. Germline loops: CDR1 GTSNPN, CDR2 SVGIG (reference sequence). V gave up 3 bases and J gave up 7 bases; unmatched junction bases: 13. The CDR3: CAWRGGQGGQGPEKLFF. For the CDR3, the DNA is TGTGCCTGGAGAGGGGGACAGGGGGGTCAAGGACCTGAAAAACTGTTTTTT. The variable domain in full, completed from reference TRBV30 and TRBJ1-4, reads SQTIHQWPATLVQPVGSPLSLECTVEGTSNPNLYWYRQAAGRGLQLLFYSVGIGQISSEVPQNLSASRPQDRQFILSSKKLLLSDSGFYLCAWRGGQGGQGPEKLFFGSGTQLSVL.

V usage is TRBV6-1 and J usage is TRBJ2-3; D may be TRBD2 (7 bases). This CDR3 has 14 residues. In germline, CDR1 is MNHNS, CDR2 SASEGT. Trimming removed 8 bases from V and 5 bases from J, with 17 bases in between. CDR3 coding DNA: TGTGCCAGCTATCGGGCGGGGGCCGTAGATACGCAGTATTTT. It is translated as CASYRAGAVDTQYF.

This chain uses TRBV5-6 with TRBJ2-7; D is unresolved. The CDR3 has 11 amino acids. The germline CDR1 and CDR2 sequences are SGHDT and YYEEEE. Trimming stripped 1 base from V and 6 bases from J, with 5 bases between. CDR3 nucleotides: TGTGCCAGCAGCTTGAATCGCGAGCAGTACTTC. Its protein is CASSLNREQYF. The entire variable domain, with the rest obtained from reference TRBV5-6 and TRBJ2-7, is as follows: DAGVTQSPTHLIKTRGQQVTLRCSPKSGHDTVSWYQQALGQGPQFIFQYYEEEERQRGNFPDRFSGHQFPNYSSELNVNALLLGDSALYLCASSLNREQYFGPGTRLTVT.

CDR3 sequence (DNA): TGTGCCAGCAGCTTGCAGGGGCTCTGGGACACCATATATTTT. It is translated as CASSLQGLWDTIYF. The rearrangement joins TRBV7-9 to TRBJ1-3; weak D call: TRBD1 (6 bases). The CDR3 runs to 14 residues. V was shortened by 3 bases and J by 8 bases, with 14 bases between the two germline ends. In germline, CDR1 is SEHNR, CDR2 FQNEAQ (reference sequence).

Only a few counts were recorded for this clone. This sequence joins TRBV28 and TRBJ2-4; TRBD1 matches at 7 bases. The germline gives CDR1 MDHEN, CDR2 SYDVKM. The CDR3 runs 16 residues. V dropped 4 bases and J dropped 2; count of bases not matched to a gene: 8. The CDR3 sequence is CASSSPAQGTKNIQYF. CDR3 DNA sequence: TGTGCCAGCAGTTCCCCCGCACAGGGGACCAAAAACATTCAGTACTTC. The full variable domain, in which reference TRBV28 and TRBJ2-4 provide the parts outside the CDR3, is DVKVTQSSRYLVKRTGEKVFLECVQDMDHENMFWYRQDPGLGLRLIYFSYDVKMKEKGDIPEGYSVSREKKERFSLILESASTNQTSMYLCASSSPAQGTKNIQYFGAGTRLSVL.

The V call is TRBV5-1, the J call TRBJ1-4; D is unclear. The CDR3 totals 14 residues. V lost 4 bases and J lost 3, with 10 bases in between. Germline loops: CDR1 SGHRS, CDR2 YFSETQ. CDR3 nucleotide sequence: TGCGCCAGCAGCCTGGGAGGCCCTAATGAAAAACTGTTTTTT. Amino acids: CASSLGGPNEKLFF.

The chain links TRBV5-4 to TRBJ1-3; maybe TRBD1 (5 bases). Germline loops: CDR1 SGHNT, CDR2 YYREEE (reference sequence). V was pared by 1 base and J by 0 bases, with 8 bases between. The CDR3 is made up of 15 amino acids. The CDR3 is CASSLRGLSGNTIYF. CDR3 nucleotides: TGTGCCAGCAGCTTGCGGGGCCTCTCTGGAAACACCATATATTTT.

The rearrangement links TRBV13 to TRBJ1-2; 10 nucleotides agree with TRBD1. CDR1 is PRHDT and CDR2 is FYEKMQ in the germline V gene (reference sequence). This CDR3 comprises 15 residues. J lost 3 bases, V lost 5 bases, and 6 bases had no gene match. The CDR3 reads CASSPSTGGDYGYTF. The CDR3 region has the DNA TGTGCCAGCAGCCCTTCGACAGGGGGCGACTATGGCTACACCTTC.

Concerning this clone: Other DNA sequences of this sample code for an identical CDR3. The chain links TRBV19 to TRBJ1-2, with a tentative D call TRBD1 (6 bases). Deletions cut 8 bases from V and 2 bases from J, with 18 bases between. The germline V gene encodes CDR1 LNHDA and CDR2 SQIVND (reference sequence). The CDR3 length is 15 residues. The CDR3 DNA sequence: TGTGCCAGTCTTCGAGGGGGTCGGGGGAACTATGGCTACACCTTC. Translated, it gives CASLRGGRGNYGYTF.

The chain is built from TRBV7-9 and TRBJ2-7, with TRBD1 matching over 8 bases. Trimming at V came to 5 bases and at J to 1 base, leaving 7 bases not matched to a gene. The CDR3 sequence is 15 residues long. Germline-derived CDR1 and CDR2 are SEHNR and FQNEAQ (reference sequence). For the CDR3, the DNA is TGTGCCAGCAGCCCCGGGACAGGACTTTCCTACGAGCAGTACTTC. This gives the protein CASSPGTGLSYEQYF.

The J gene is TRBJ2-6, the V gene TRBV5-6, with TRBD2 identical over 7 bases. CDR1 and CDR2 from the germline V gene are SGHDT and YYEEEE. V was pared by 10 bases and J by 1 base, with 11 bases of the junction left unmatched. CDR3 size: 16 residues. The CDR3 reads CAAGKWGGSGANVLTF. The CDR3 nucleotides read TGTGCCGCCGGGAAGTGGGGAGGGTCTGGGGCCAACGTCCTGACTTTC.

This sequence joins TRBV5-1 and TRBJ1-5; D perhaps matches TRBD1 (6 bases). CDR3 length: 15 residues. Germline V lookup: CDR1 SGHRS, CDR2 YFSETQ. V lost 4 bases and J 3 bases, leaving 14 bases between the germline ends. The CDR3: CASSHLGGANQPQHF. For the CDR3, the DNA is TGCGCCAGCAGCCACCTCGGGGGGGCCAATCAGCCCCAGCATTTT.

The chain combines TRBV12-1 with TRBJ2-5; TRBD1, as called in the table, went unchecked against the DNA. TRBV12-1 is described as a pseudogene. The CDR3 contains 14 residues. The CDR3 nucleotides are TGTGCCAGCAGACCGACAGGGGTTGGGGAGACCCAGTACTTC. Translation: CASRPTGVGETQYF.

The chain has TRBV7-8 and TRBJ2-3, with D unresolved. The V end lost 3 bases, the J end lost 2 bases, and 6 bases lay between the germline ends. Germline V gene data show CDR1 as SGHVS and CDR2 as FQNEAQ. CDR3 size: 13 residues. The CDR3 reads CASSLPTTDTQYF. In DNA form, the CDR3 reads TGTGCCAGCAGCTTGCCAACCACAGATACGCAGTATTTT. Based on the CDR3 plus reference TRBV7-8 and TRBJ2-3, the full variable domain is GAGVSQSPRYKVAKRGQDVALRCDPISGHVSLFWYQQALGQGPEFLTYFQNEAQLDKSGLPSDRFFAERPEGSVSTLKIQRTQQEDSAVYLCASSLPTTDTQYFGPGTRLTVL.

The genes are TRBV6-5 and TRBJ1-2, with 11 bases matching TRBD1. This CDR3 contains 13 residues. Germline CDR1 is MNHEY and CDR2 is SVGAGI. V dropped 7 bases and J dropped 6; count of bases not matched to a gene: 4. In DNA, the CDR3 is TGTGCCAGCATCTCGGACAGGGGGCATGGCTACACCTTC. It is translated as CASISDRGHGYTF.

V and J are TRBV7-9 and TRBJ1-1; D not resolved. The germline V gene encodes CDR1 SEHNR and CDR2 FQNEAQ (reference sequence). The CDR3 sequence is 14 residues long. Between the trimmed V and J ends, which lost 1 base and 6 bases, there was a span of 12 bases. The CDR3 loop is CASSLGALGAEAFF. The CDR3 nucleotides read TGTGCCAGCAGCTTAGGGGCACTCGGGGCTGAAGCTTTCTTT.

This chain uses TRBV29-1 with TRBJ2-7; perhaps TRBD1 as D (5 bases). The CDR3 length is 12 residues. Germline-derived CDR1 and CDR2 are SQVTM and ANQGSEA. V lost 0 bases to trimming and J lost 3 bases, with 6 bases between them. CDR3 coding DNA: TGCAGCGTTGAAGAAGGGGACTACGAGCAGTACTTC. Translating gives CSVEEGDYEQYF.

This rearrangement joins TRBV6-5 to TRBJ2-7; D unresolved. CDR1 and CDR2 from the germline V gene are MNHEY and SVGAGI. Trimming removed 0 bases at V and 3 bases at J, with 6 bases between. The CDR3 has 13 amino acids. CDR3 sequence: CASSYSRIYEQYF. The CDR3 coding sequence is TGTGCCAGCAGTTACTCGAGGATCTACGAGCAGTACTTC.

This sequence joins TRBV7-9 and TRBJ2-3; no definite D call. This CDR3 is built from 13 residues. Looked up from germline, CDR1 is SEHNR and CDR2 is FQNEAQ (reference sequence). The ends were cut back, 9 bases at V and 1 base at J, with 11 bases in the middle. The CDR3 reads CASSVAGTDTQYF. The CDR3 DNA sequence: TGTGCCAGTTCGGTGGCGGGCACAGATACGCAGTATTTT.

The rearrangement joins TRBV5-1 to TRBJ1-2; D uncertain. From germline, CDR1 is SGHRS and CDR2 YFSETQ. The CDR3 is 12 amino acids. V lost 0 bases to trimming and J lost 6 bases, with 6 bases between them. The CDR3 DNA is TGCGCCAGCAGCTTGGGAGGCGATGGCTACACCTTC. It codes for CASSLGGDGYTF.

This chain uses TRBV19 with TRBJ2-3; D perhaps matches TRBD2 (5 bases). Germline V CDR1 and CDR2: LNHDA, SQIVND (reference sequence). V dropped 5 bases and J dropped 4 bases, with 16 bases sitting between them. The CDR3 runs 15 residues. The chain's CDR3 is CASSDEHRRSDTQYF. The CDR3 DNA sequence: TGTGCCAGTAGTGATGAACACCGGAGGTCAGATACGCAGTATTTT. The full variable domain, in which reference TRBV19 and TRBJ2-3 provide the parts outside the CDR3, is DGGITQSPKYLFRKEGQNVTLSCEQNLNHDAMYWYRQDPGQGLRLIYYSQIVNDFQKGDIAEGYSVSREKKESFPLTVTSAQKNPTAFYLCASSDEHRRSDTQYFGPGTRLTVL.

This chain connects TRBV4-1 to TRBJ1-1, with 8 bases fitting TRBD1. Unmatched junction bases numbered 8, after V lost 4 bases and J lost 1 base. Germline V CDR1 and CDR2: MGHRA, YSYEKL. This CDR3 has 16 residues. The CDR3 nucleotides are TGCGCCAGCAGCCTATCCCCGGACAGGGCGAACACTGAAGCTTTCTTT. This translates into CASSLSPDRANTEAFF.

This clone occurred a few times. The chain joins TRBV21-1 to TRBJ2-3; the listed D gene, TRBD1, was not tested against the DNA. TRBV21-1 is given as a pseudogene. There are 14 residues in the CDR3. CDR3 DNA sequence: TGTGCCAGCAGCGCCCGACAGGGAACGGATACGCAGTATTTT. It specifies CASSARQGTDTQYF.

This clone was observed a single time. The chain combines TRBV6-1 with TRBJ1-2; D is uncertain. V was trimmed by 0 bases and J by 4 bases, leaving 9 bases between them. The CDR3 is 14 amino acids. Germline V gives CDR1 MNHNS, CDR2 SASEGT. The CDR3 coding sequence is TGTGCCAGCAGTGAAGCGGGTGTCTCCTATGGCTACACCTTC. This encodes CASSEAGVSYGYTF.

This sequence joins TRBV4-1 and TRBJ2-3, with D perhaps TRBD1 or TRBD2 (5 bases each). The CDR3 runs to 14 residues. Trimming removed 8 bases from V and 1 base from J, with 13 bases in between. Germline assignment: CDR1 MGHRA and CDR2 YSYEKL. This CDR3 reads CASSRVGGTDTQYF. Here the CDR3 DNA reads TGCGCCAGCTCCCGGGTGGGGGGCACAGATACGCAGTATTTT.